The 32 T cell receptor beta chains listed next were all sequenced from one sample in a study of cytomegalovirus exposure and HLA in healthy donors. Measured with immunoSEQ multiplex PCR; TCRdb has only the in-frame clones, and not every one. The table shows 160,000 or so clones, with approximately 90% occurring only once. The sample consisted of PBMCs. The receptors were gathered from a man between 18 and 29 years old in good health and CMV-seronegative.

This chain links TRBV7-2 with TRBJ1-5, with D possibly TRBD1 on 6 matching bases. The CDR3 is 13 residues long. V gave up 5 bases and J gave up 9 bases, with 14 bases separating them. Germline V gene lookup returns CDR1 SGHTA and CDR2 FQGNSA. Here the CDR3 reads CASSKDREGPQHF. For the CDR3, the DNA is TGTGCCAGCAGCAAGGACAGAGAGGGGCCCCAGCATTTT.

The rearrangement uses TRBV5-8 and TRBJ2-2; maybe TRBD1 (6 bases). CDR1 and CDR2 from the germline V gene are SGHTS and YDEGEE. The V end was cut by 0 bases, the J end by 6 bases, with 12 bases between. The CDR3 consists of 15 residues. The CDR3 DNA sequence: TGTGCCAGCAGCTTGGGCCTACAGGGTCCCGGGGAGCTGTTTTTT. As protein: CASSLGLQGPGELFF.

The chain employs TRBV9 and TRBJ1-1; D remains unclear. Germline loops: CDR1 SGDLS, CDR2 YYNGEE. The CDR3 consists of 14 residues. V dropped 2 bases and J dropped 0 bases, with 8 bases sitting between them. The CDR3 DNA sequence: TGTGCCAGCAGCGTCGGGGTGTTGAACACTGAAGCTTTCTTT. This gives the protein CASSVGVLNTEAFF.

The J gene is TRBJ2-4, the V gene TRBV28, with 7 bases that match TRBD2. Germline trimming cut 4 bases from V and 2 bases from J; bases unmatched to any gene: 11. CDR3 length equals 17 residues. CDR1 MDHEN and CDR2 SYDVKM come from the germline V gene. CDR3 protein: CASSSYSGFGTKNIQYF. The CDR3 nucleotides are TGTGCCAGCAGTTCCTATAGCGGGTTCGGAACCAAAAACATTCAGTACTTC.

This rearrangement joins TRBV5-1 to TRBJ1-3; 7 bases match TRBD1. V gave up 2 bases and J gave up 0 bases; unmatched junction bases: 2. Looked up from germline, CDR1 is SGHRS and CDR2 is YFSETQ. This CDR3 contains 15 residues. The CDR3 DNA reads TGCGCCAGCAGCTTACAGGGGAGCTCTGGAAACACCATATATTTT. This gives the protein CASSLQGSSGNTIYF.

The chain carries TRBV29-1 and TRBJ2-7, with TRBD2 as a possible D gene (5 bases). Germline CDR1 reads SQVTM; CDR2 reads ANQGSEA. There are 16 residues in the CDR3. Trimming left V 3 bases short and J 4 bases short, with 22 bases between. The CDR3: CSVDPRGLVVAYEQYF. CDR3 in DNA: TGCAGCGTTGATCCCCGGGGTCTCGTGGTGGCTTACGAGCAGTACTTC.

This clone was observed a single time. The chain carries TRBV7-9 and TRBJ2-7; 8 positions agree with TRBD1. Trimming at V came to 5 bases and at J to 3 bases, leaving 6 bases not matched to a gene. There are 14 residues in the CDR3. Germline loops: CDR1 SEHNR, CDR2 FQNEAQ (reference sequence). The CDR3 coding sequence is TGTGCCAGCAGCCCTCGGACAGGGCACTACGAGCAGTACTTC. This encodes CASSPRTGHYEQYF.

Only one count was recorded for this clone. This chain joins TRBV5-4 and TRBJ2-1, with TRBD2 matching 12 bases. Unmatched junction bases numbered 4, after V lost 2 bases and J lost 7 bases. This CDR3 region has 15 residues. Per the germline V gene, CDR1 is SGHNT and CDR2 is YYREEE (reference sequence). CDR3 bases: TGTGCCAGCAGCTTTATGACTAGCGGGAGTAATGAGCAGTTCTTC. It is translated as CASSFMTSGSNEQFF.

This clone was detected once. The chain employs TRBV15 and TRBJ1-5, with unresolved D. The V end was cut by 0 bases, the J end by 5 bases, with 8 bases between. This CDR3 spans 14 amino acids. From germline, CDR1 is LNHNV and CDR2 YYDKDF (reference sequence). The CDR3 region is CATSRDLKDQPQHF. The CDR3 nucleotides read TGTGCCACCAGCAGAGACCTAAAAGATCAGCCCCAGCATTTT.

The sample holds a few counts of this clone. DNA of the CDR3: TGTGCCATCCGACAGGGGGTGGATAGCACAGATACGCAGTATTTT. Amino acid sequence: CAIRQGVDSTDTQYF. This sequence joins TRBV6-1 and TRBJ2-3; TRBD1 matches 9 bases. The CDR3 spans 15 residues. In germline, CDR1 is MNHNS, CDR2 SASEGT. V gave up 10 bases and J gave up 0 bases; unmatched junction bases: 8.

This clone was seen a few times. The genes are TRBV5-1 and TRBJ1-6; 7 bases map to TRBD1. V was pared by 3 bases and J by 5 bases, with 5 bases of the junction left unmatched. Germline CDR1 reads SGHRS; CDR2 reads YFSETQ. The CDR3 runs 15 residues. CDR3 in amino acids: CASSSTTGNNSPLHF. The DNA for the CDR3 is TGCGCCAGCAGCTCCACGACAGGGAATAATTCACCCCTCCACTTT. The variable domain in full, with the rest retrieved from reference TRBV5-1 and TRBJ1-6, is KAGVTQTPRYLIKTRGQQVTLSCSPISGHRSVSWYQQTPGQGLQFLFEYFSETQRNKGNFPGRFSGRQFSNSRSEMNVSTLELGDSALYLCASSSTTGNNSPLHFGNGTRLTVT.

The chain links TRBV27 to TRBJ2-3; tentatively, D is TRBD2 (6 bases). The CDR3 consists of 15 residues. Per germline, CDR1 MNHEY and CDR2 SMNVEV (reference sequence). Trimming removed 4 bases at V and 1 base at J, with 12 bases between. In nucleotides, the CDR3 is TGTGCCAGCAGTTCGTCGCGGGATGGCACAGATACGCAGTATTTT. Translated: CASSSSRDGTDTQYF.

V and J are TRBV29-1 and TRBJ1-1; TRBD1 might be the D (5 bases). CDR3 size: 14 residues. Germline V gene lookup returns CDR1 SQVTM and CDR2 ANQGSEA. V was trimmed by 2 bases and J by 4 bases, leaving 14 bases between them. CDR3 in DNA: TGCAGCGTTGAACGGAGGGTGAGGGGCACTGAAGCTTTCTTT. Amino acid sequence: CSVERRVRGTEAFF.

The chain recombines TRBV4-1 with TRBJ2-2, with 9 bases matching TRBD1. The junction had 1 base not matched to a gene; V was cut back by 5 bases and J by 0 bases. The CDR3 runs to 15 residues. Germline assignment: CDR1 MGHRA and CDR2 YSYEKL. The CDR3: CASSWTGANTGELFF. The CDR3 coding sequence is TGCGCCAGCAGCTGGACAGGGGCGAACACCGGGGAGCTGTTTTTT.

This chain links TRBV7-8 with TRBJ2-3, with TRBD2 as a possible D gene (5 bases). Trimming stripped 8 bases from V and 1 base from J, with 22 bases between. This CDR3 is 17 amino acids long. The germline V gene encodes CDR1 SGHVS and CDR2 FQNEAQ. CDR3 sequence reads: CASAIPQLVRGTDTQYF. The CDR3 coding sequence is TGTGCCAGCGCCATCCCCCAGCTTGTGCGGGGCACAGATACGCAGTATTTT.

This clone was found a few times. The rearrangement joins TRBV28 to TRBJ2-7; TRBD1 matches at 7 bases. Germline loops: CDR1 MDHEN, CDR2 SYDVKM. The J segment lost 7 bases and the V segment lost 4 bases, leaving 4 bases of the junction unmatched. The CDR3 totals 12 residues. The CDR3 is CASSSSTGEQYF. The CDR3 region has the DNA TGTGCCAGCAGTTCATCGACAGGGGAGCAGTACTTC.

The chain has TRBV19 and TRBJ1-1, with 7 bases fitting TRBD1. V shed 6 bases, J shed 2 bases, and the junction held 9 bases outside the gene matches. Germline-derived CDR1 and CDR2 are LNHDA and SQIVND (reference sequence). The CDR3 consists of 15 residues. In nucleotides, the CDR3 is TGTGCCAGTAGAGGTCCCGGGACAGCAAACACTGAAGCTTTCTTT. It is translated as CASRGPGTANTEAFF.

The chain has TRBV5-1 and TRBJ2-5, with 13 bases lining up with TRBD2. The V segment lost 4 bases and the J segment 5 bases; nucleotides outside the gene matches: 8. The germline V gene encodes CDR1 SGHRS and CDR2 YFSETQ. This CDR3 has 16 residues. The CDR3 spells CASSHGLAGESETQYF. The CDR3 coding sequence is TGCGCCAGCAGCCATGGACTAGCGGGAGAATCGGAGACCCAGTACTTC.

This chain joins TRBV19 and TRBJ2-1; TRBD1 agrees at 8 bases. The V gene's germline CDR1 is LNHDA and CDR2 SQIVND (reference sequence). This CDR3 region has 18 residues. The V segment lost 3 bases and the J segment 6 bases; nucleotides outside the gene matches: 16. In nucleotides, the CDR3 is TGTGCCAGTAGTATGGTCGGGTGGACAGGGCCTGCGGGCAATGAGCAGTTCTTC. Translation gives CASSMVGWTGPAGNEQFF.

The chain has TRBV29-1 and TRBJ1-4; D not certain. This CDR3 region has 14 residues. The germline V gene encodes CDR1 SQVTM and CDR2 ANQGSEA. V lost 2 bases, J lost 8 bases, and 15 bases lay in between. The CDR3 DNA follows: TGCAGCGTTGAAAGAGGTGGTGGTAGGGAAAAACTGTTTTTT. Residues: CSVERGGGREKLFF.

V is TRBV11-3 and J is TRBJ2-3; D may be TRBD1 (7 bases). The V and J ends lost 6 bases and 2 bases respectively, with 12 bases between them. The CDR3 totals 14 residues. Germline V gene data show CDR1 as SGHNT and CDR2 as YENEEA. The CDR3 nucleotides are TGTGCCAGCAGGGGCGGGACAGACACAGATACGCAGTATTTT. Protein sequence: CASRGGTDTDTQYF.

This clone was recorded once. Other DNA variants within this sample encode the same CDR3. This chain joins TRBV28 and TRBJ2-7, with 13 positions matching TRBD2. Germline V gene lookup returns CDR1 MDHEN and CDR2 SYDVKM. This CDR3 comprises 15 residues. The CDR3: CASSGLAGVAYEQYV. CDR3 nucleotides: TGTGCCAGCAGCGGACTAGCGGGGGTCGCCTACGAACAGTACGTC.

This clone was counted a single time. The rearrangement joins TRBV30 to TRBJ1-6; TRBD1 aligns across 10 bases. Germline V lookup: CDR1 GTSNPN, CDR2 SVGIG (reference sequence). J was trimmed by 5 bases and V by 3 bases; bases with no gene match: 7. The CDR3 has 16 amino acids. This chain's CDR3 is CAWSTPGQGNNSPLHF. The DNA of the CDR3 is TGTGCCTGGAGCACCCCGGGACAGGGGAATAATTCACCCCTCCACTTT.

V is TRBV29-1 and J is TRBJ2-1, with a tentative D call TRBD1 (6 bases). V shed 3 bases and J shed 8 bases, with 11 bases lying between them. CDR3 length: 12 residues. Germline lookup yields CDR1 SQVTM and CDR2 ANQGSEA. The CDR3 nucleotides are TGCAGCGTTGATCCTCAGGGGCATGAGCAGTTCTTC. It specifies CSVDPQGHEQFF.

The rearrangement links TRBV18 to TRBJ2-1, with no clear D. V lost 5 bases, J lost 0 bases, and 11 bases lay in between. This CDR3 is 15 amino acids long. The germline V gene has CDR1 KGHSH and CDR2 LQKENI. The CDR3 region has the DNA TGTGCCAGCTCATCCGACATGAGCTCCTACAATGAGCAGTTCTTC. This gives the protein CASSSDMSSYNEQFF.

The chain is built from TRBV30 and TRBJ2-5; 9 bases match TRBD2. Germline V gene lookup returns CDR1 GTSNPN and CDR2 SVGIG (reference sequence). The CDR3 is made up of 12 amino acids. CDR3 bases: TGTGCGTCGACTAGCGGCGAAGAGACCCAGTACTTC. It encodes CASTSGEETQYF.

V is TRBV18 and J is TRBJ1-1, with TRBD1 matching over 7 bases. J was trimmed by 3 bases and V by 4 bases; bases with no gene match: 5. The length of the CDR3 is 14 residues. Germline-derived CDR1 and CDR2 are KGHSH and LQKENI. The CDR3 nucleotides are TGTGCCAGCTCACGCTATACAGGGGACACTGAAGCTTTCTTT. Its translation is CASSRYTGDTEAFF.

V gene TRBV6-1 combines with J gene TRBJ2-1; 12 bases are shared with TRBD2. Germline CDR1 and CDR2: MNHNS and SASEGT. This CDR3 is 14 amino acids long. After removal of 7 bases from V and 6 bases from J, the junction contained 4 bases not matched to a gene. CDR3 nucleotides: TGTGCCAGCATACGACTAGCGGGAGTCAATGAGCAGTTCTTC. This translates into CASIRLAGVNEQFF.

The chain is built from TRBV5-1 and TRBJ2-5; 10 nucleotides line up with TRBD2. Germline CDR1 reads SGHRS; CDR2 reads YFSETQ. V lost 3 bases, J lost 4 bases, and 6 bases stayed unmatched. The CDR3 runs 15 residues. Here the CDR3 DNA reads TGCGCCAGCAGCTCAGCGGGGGGGCCAGGAGAGACCCAGTACTTC. It codes for CASSSAGGPGETQYF.

This clone was seen just once. The V call is TRBV9, the J call TRBJ1-5, with 8 bases that match TRBD1. From germline, CDR1 is SGDLS and CDR2 YYNGEE. J was trimmed by 2 bases and V by 4 bases; bases with no gene match: 8. The CDR3 runs to 16 residues. The CDR3 is CASSFRGLEGNQPQHF. The CDR3 bases are TGTGCCAGCAGCTTCAGGGGGCTAGAGGGCAATCAGCCCCAGCATTTT.

This chain connects TRBV13 to TRBJ1-1; D gene unclear. Per germline, CDR1 PRHDT and CDR2 FYEKMQ (reference sequence). Trimming pared 5 bases from V and 6 bases from J, leaving 13 bases between. The CDR3 has 13 amino acids. The CDR3 DNA is TGTGCCAGCAGCCACGGGTCACGGTCTGAAGCTTTCTTT. It encodes CASSHGSRSEAFF.

The chain has TRBV2 and TRBJ2-1; 12 bases are shared with TRBD2. CDR1 and CDR2 from the germline V gene are SNHLY and FYNNEI. The CDR3 is made up of 18 amino acids. V gave up 3 bases and J gave up 9 bases; unmatched junction bases: 15. The CDR3 DNA sequence: TGTGCCAGCAGTGAGGCCCAGGGACTAGCGGGCTTTACGGGTGAGCAGTTCTTC. It codes for CASSEAQGLAGFTGEQFF.